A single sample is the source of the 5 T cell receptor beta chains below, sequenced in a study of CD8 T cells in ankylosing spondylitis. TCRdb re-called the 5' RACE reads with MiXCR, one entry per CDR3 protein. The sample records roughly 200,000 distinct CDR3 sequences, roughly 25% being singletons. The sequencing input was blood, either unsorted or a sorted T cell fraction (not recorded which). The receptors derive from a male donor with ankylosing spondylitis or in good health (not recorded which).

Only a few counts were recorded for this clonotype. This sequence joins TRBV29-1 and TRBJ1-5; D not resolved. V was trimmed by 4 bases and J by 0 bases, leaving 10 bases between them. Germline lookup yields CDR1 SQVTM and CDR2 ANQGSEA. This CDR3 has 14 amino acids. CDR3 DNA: TGCAGCGTTGCAGTTTCGGATAGCAATCAGCCCCAGCATTTT. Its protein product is CSVAVSDSNQPQHF.

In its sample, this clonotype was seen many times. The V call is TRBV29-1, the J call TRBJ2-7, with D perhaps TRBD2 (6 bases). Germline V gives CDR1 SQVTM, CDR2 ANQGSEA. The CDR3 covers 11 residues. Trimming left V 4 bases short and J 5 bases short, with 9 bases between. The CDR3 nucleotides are TGCAGCGTTGCGTTAGCGGACGAGCAGTACTTC. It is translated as CSVALADEQYF.

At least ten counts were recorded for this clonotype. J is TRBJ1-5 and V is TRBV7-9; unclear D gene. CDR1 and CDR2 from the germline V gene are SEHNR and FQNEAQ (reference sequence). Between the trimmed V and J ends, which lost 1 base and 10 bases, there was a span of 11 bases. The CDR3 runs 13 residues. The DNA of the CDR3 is TGTGCCAGCAGCTTAGATAGTAAGGCTCCCCAGCATTTT. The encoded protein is CASSLDSKAPQHF.

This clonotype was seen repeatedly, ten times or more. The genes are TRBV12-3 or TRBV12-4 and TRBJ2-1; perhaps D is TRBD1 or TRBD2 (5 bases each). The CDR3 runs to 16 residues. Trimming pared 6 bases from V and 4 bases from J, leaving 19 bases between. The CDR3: CASRNPRGPLYNEQFF. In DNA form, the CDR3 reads TGTGCCAGCAGAAACCCTCGGGGCCCCCTTTACAATGAGCAGTTCTTC.

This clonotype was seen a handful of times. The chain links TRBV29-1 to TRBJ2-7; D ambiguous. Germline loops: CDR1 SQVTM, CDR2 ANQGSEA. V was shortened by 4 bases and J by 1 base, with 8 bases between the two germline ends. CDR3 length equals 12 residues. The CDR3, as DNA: TGCAGCGTTGTTCTGGGATCCTACGAGCAGTACTTC. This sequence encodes CSVVLGSYEQYF.